A single sample gave rise to the 17 T cell receptor beta chains below, sequenced in a study of blood T cell repertoires in COVID-19 (TCRdb year 2020). The method was the immunoSEQ multiplex PCR assay. TCRdb's version of the immuneACCESS table is confined to in-frame rearrangements and falls short of the full clone set. An unresolved V gene accounts for under half of the shortfall where checked; the remainder is of unknown origin. The sample table contains 120,000 to 150,000 clones; only one count was recorded for around 80% of them. Roughly 3.5% of the sample is taken by the ten largest. The specimen sequenced was peripheral blood. These receptors all come from a man in his 60s with acute or convalescent COVID-19.

This chain joins TRBV30 and TRBJ2-1; 8 bases align to TRBD1. The CDR3 contains 16 residues. After removal of 4 bases from V and 0 bases from J, the junction contained 8 bases not matched to a gene. In germline, CDR1 is GTSNPN, CDR2 SVGIG (reference sequence). As DNA, the CDR3 is TGTGCCTGGATGGGGGACAGGCTTAGCTCCTACAATGAGCAGTTCTTC. This translates into CAWMGDRLSSYNEQFF.

This clone was recorded a few times. The chain has TRBV2 and TRBJ2-3; tentative D call: TRBD2 (6 bases). The CDR3 runs to 15 residues. V shed 1 base and J shed 1 base, with 9 bases lying between them. Germline assignment: CDR1 SNHLY and CDR2 FYNNEI. DNA of the CDR3: TGTGCCAGCAGTGAAGGGGGACTGCGCACAGATACGCAGTATTTT. It encodes CASSEGGLRTDTQYF. The whole variable domain, remainder taken from reference TRBV2 and TRBJ2-3, is EPEVTQTPSHQVTQMGQEVILRCVPISNHLYFYWYRQILGQKVEFLVSFYNNEISEKSEIFDDQFSVERPDGSNFTLKIRSTKLEDSAMYFCASSEGGLRTDTQYFGPGTRLTVL.

This clone was detected a few times. The chain has TRBV7-9 and TRBJ2-7, with 9 bases lining up with TRBD1. Germline assignment: CDR1 SEHNR and CDR2 FQNEAQ (reference sequence). The CDR3 sequence is 15 residues long. Germline trimming cut 5 bases from V and 6 bases from J; bases unmatched to any gene: 11. Here the CDR3 DNA reads TGTGCCAGCAGCCCTCCTGGGACAGGGCATGGCGAGCAGTACTTC. It yields the protein CASSPPGTGHGEQYF.

This rearrangement joins TRBV9 to TRBJ1-6, with D uncertain. This CDR3 has 14 amino acids. The ends were cut back, 2 bases at V and 6 bases at J, with 9 bases in the middle. Germline CDR1 SGDLS, CDR2 YYNGEE. The CDR3 sequence is CASSVRAVNSPLHF. In DNA form, the CDR3 reads TGTGCCAGCAGCGTCCGCGCCGTTAATTCACCCCTCCACTTT. Using reference TRBV9 and TRBJ1-6 for the parts outside the CDR3, the full variable domain is DSGVTQTPKHLITATGQRVTLRCSPRSGDLSVYWYQQSLDQGLQFLIQYYNGEERAKGNILERFSAQQFPDLHSELNLSSLELGDSALYFCASSVRAVNSPLHFGNGTRLTVT.

This clone has just a few counts. This chain connects TRBV5-1 to TRBJ1-1; TRBD1 might be the D (5 bases). This CDR3 is 15 amino acids long. Germline CDR1 is SGHRS and CDR2 is YFSETQ. The V and J ends lost 5 bases and 5 bases respectively, with 19 bases between them. The CDR3 nucleotides are TGCGCCAGCAGGGGCGGGGACGCCGCGAGGACTGAAGCTTTCTTT. As protein: CASRGGDAARTEAFF. Filled out from reference TRBV5-1 and TRBJ1-1, the complete variable domain reads KAGVTQTPRYLIKTRGQQVTLSCSPISGHRSVSWYQQTPGQGLQFLFEYFSETQRNKGNFPGRFSGRQFSNSRSEMNVSTLELGDSALYLCASRGGDAARTEAFFGQGTRLTVV.

The rearrangement joins TRBV7-8 to TRBJ2-3; no clear D. Germline lookup yields CDR1 SGHVS and CDR2 FQNEAQ. Trimming removed 5 bases from V and 5 bases from J, with 8 bases in between. The CDR3 consists of 12 residues. In DNA form, the CDR3 reads TGTGCCAGCAGCCCTAGGCTAGATACGCAGTATTTT. Its translation is CASSPRLDTQYF.

The chain carries TRBV29-1 and TRBJ1-1; no definite D call. Germline-derived CDR1 and CDR2 are SQVTM and ANQGSEA. The ends were cut back, 8 bases at V and 0 bases at J, with 19 bases in the middle. The CDR3 sequence is 15 residues long. CDR3 in amino acids: CSFCEASFMNTEAFF. CDR3 nucleotides: TGCAGCTTCTGTGAGGCCAGCTTTATGAACACTGAAGCTTTCTTT.

In this sample, this clone turned up a few times. The genes are TRBV2 and TRBJ2-7; maybe TRBD2 (6 bases). V was cut by 5 bases and J by 5 bases, with 19 bases left in between. The CDR3 loop spans 15 amino acids. Germline lookup yields CDR1 SNHLY and CDR2 FYNNEI. In DNA form, the CDR3 reads TGTGCCAGCAGTCCGTCGCGGGGATCGGGGCACGAGCAGTACTTC. Translation gives CASSPSRGSGHEQYF.

The CDR3 DNA reads TGCGCCAGCAGCTTGGAGGGACAGGGATCGAATTCACCCCTCCACTTT. Translating it yields CASSLEGQGSNSPLHF. The V and J genes are TRBV5-1 and TRBJ1-6, with 9 bases aligning to TRBD1. Germline V gene sequence: CDR1 SGHRS, CDR2 YFSETQ. V lost 0 bases to trimming and J lost 7 bases; unmatched junction nucleotides: 5. CDR3 length: 16 residues.

The rearrangement joins TRBV19 to TRBJ2-3; 9 positions match TRBD1. Germline trimming cut 5 bases from V and 8 bases from J; bases unmatched to any gene: 8. In germline, CDR1 is LNHDA, CDR2 SQIVND (reference sequence). The CDR3 is made up of 14 amino acids. CDR3 in amino acids: CASSPGQGKGTQYF. CDR3 sequence (DNA): TGTGCCAGTAGTCCCGGACAGGGGAAGGGTACGCAGTATTTT.

The rearrangement links TRBV4-2 to TRBJ2-2, with 12 bases that match TRBD2. The J segment lost 5 bases and the V segment lost 4 bases, leaving 8 bases of the junction unmatched. Germline V gene lookup returns CDR1 LGHNA and CDR2 YNFKEQ. The CDR3 runs 17 residues. The CDR3 region is CASSPSGLAGQTGELFF. The CDR3 DNA sequence: TGTGCCAGCAGCCCCTCGGGACTAGCGGGCCAGACCGGGGAGCTGTTTTTT.

The chain has TRBV9 and TRBJ2-1; 12 bases match TRBD2. Trimming took 0 bases from V and 3 from J; bases not matched to a gene: 7. This CDR3 is built from 18 residues. CDR1 is SGDLS and CDR2 is YYNGEE in the germline V gene. The CDR3 DNA sequence: TGTGCCAGCAGCGTAGTATCTAGCGGGAGGGCAGGCTACAATGAGCAGTTCTTC. It is translated as CASSVVSSGRAGYNEQFF. Full variable domain (missing parts from reference TRBV9 and TRBJ2-1): DSGVTQTPKHLITATGQRVTLRCSPRSGDLSVYWYQQSLDQGLQFLIQYYNGEERAKGNILERFSAQQFPDLHSELNLSSLELGDSALYFCASSVVSSGRAGYNEQFFGPGTRLTVL.

The chain uses TRBV4-3 and TRBJ1-2; D perhaps matches TRBD1 (5 bases). Trimming took 0 bases from V and 4 from J, leaving 15 bases between them. The CDR3 spans 16 residues. In germline, CDR1 is LGHNA, CDR2 YSLEER. This CDR3 reads CASSQDNLGGVYGYTF. The CDR3 DNA reads as TGCGCCAGCAGCCAAGACAACCTCGGAGGGGTCTATGGCTACACCTTC.

Only one count was recorded for this clone. V is TRBV7-9 and J is TRBJ1-4, with a tentative D call TRBD1 (5 bases). Germline CDR1 and CDR2: SEHNR and FQNEAQ (reference sequence). The CDR3 loop spans 11 amino acids. V was cut by 5 bases and J by 10 bases, with 8 bases left in between. The CDR3 region has the DNA TGTGCCAGCAGCATACAGGCAAAACTGTTTTTT. This sequence encodes CASSIQAKLFF.

This clone came up once. This chain connects TRBV6-6 to TRBJ1-6; TRBD1 matches at 7 bases. The junction had 3 bases not matched to a gene; V was cut back by 2 bases and J by 5 bases. CDR3 size: 15 residues. Germline loops: CDR1 MNHNY, CDR2 SVGAGI (reference sequence). The CDR3 spells CASSYLGTDNSPLHF. In DNA form, the CDR3 reads TGTGCCAGCAGTTACCTCGGGACAGATAATTCACCCCTCCACTTT.

With regard to this clone: The identical CDR3 is also encoded by other nucleotide sequences in the sample. The genes are TRBV5-1 and TRBJ2-5; D possibly corresponds to TRBD2 (6 bases). This CDR3 spans 14 amino acids. Germline V CDR1 and CDR2: SGHRS, YFSETQ. The germline V and J ends were trimmed by 4 bases and 5 bases, with 15 bases remaining between them. Here the CDR3 reads CASSLGTGGETQYF. The CDR3 coding sequence is TGCGCCAGCAGCCTCGGGACTGGGGGGGAGACCCAGTACTTC.

The chain couples TRBV20-1 to TRBJ2-7; D is unresolved. The CDR3 extends over 11 amino acids. Trimming pared 5 bases from V and 5 bases from J, leaving 10 bases between. CDR1 DFQATT and CDR2 SNEGSKA come from the germline V gene (reference sequence). In DNA, the CDR3 is TGCAGTGCTTTTCATTCCCACGAGCAGTACTTC. Translating gives CSAFHSHEQYF.